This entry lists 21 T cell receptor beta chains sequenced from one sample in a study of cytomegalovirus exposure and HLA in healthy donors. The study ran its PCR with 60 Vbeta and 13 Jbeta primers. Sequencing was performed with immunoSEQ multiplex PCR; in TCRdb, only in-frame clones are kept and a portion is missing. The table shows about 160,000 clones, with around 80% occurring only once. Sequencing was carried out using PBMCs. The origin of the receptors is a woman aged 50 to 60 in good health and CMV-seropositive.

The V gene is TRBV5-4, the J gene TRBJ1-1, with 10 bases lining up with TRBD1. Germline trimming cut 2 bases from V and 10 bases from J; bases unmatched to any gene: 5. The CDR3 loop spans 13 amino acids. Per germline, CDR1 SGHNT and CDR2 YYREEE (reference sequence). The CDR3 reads CASSLRQGAGAFF. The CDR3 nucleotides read TGTGCCAGCAGCTTACGACAGGGGGCGGGAGCTTTCTTT.

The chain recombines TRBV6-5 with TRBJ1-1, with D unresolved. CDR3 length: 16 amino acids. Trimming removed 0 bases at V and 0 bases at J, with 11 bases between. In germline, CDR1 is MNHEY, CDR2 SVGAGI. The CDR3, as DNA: TGTGCCAGCAGTTACTCGAATTCAGCGGTGAACACTGAAGCTTTCTTT. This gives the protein CASSYSNSAVNTEAFF.

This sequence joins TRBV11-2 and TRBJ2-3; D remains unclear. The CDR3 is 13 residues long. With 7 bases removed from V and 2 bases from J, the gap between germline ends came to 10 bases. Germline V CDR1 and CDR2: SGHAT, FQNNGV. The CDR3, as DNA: TGTGCCAGCACCCTCTTCTCCACAGATACGCAGTATTTT. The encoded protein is CASTLFSTDTQYF.

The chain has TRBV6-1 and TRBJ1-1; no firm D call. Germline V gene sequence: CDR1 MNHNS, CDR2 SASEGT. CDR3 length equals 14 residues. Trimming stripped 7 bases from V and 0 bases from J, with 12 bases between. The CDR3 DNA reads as TGTGCCAGCAACACGGACTTCATGAACACTGAAGCTTTCTTT. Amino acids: CASNTDFMNTEAFF.

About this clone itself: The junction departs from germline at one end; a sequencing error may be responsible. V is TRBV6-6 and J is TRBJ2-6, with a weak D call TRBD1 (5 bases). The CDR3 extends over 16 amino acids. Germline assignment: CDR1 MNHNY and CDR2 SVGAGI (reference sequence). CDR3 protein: CASSYSRGSGANGLTF. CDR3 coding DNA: TGTGCCAGCAGTTACTCCCGTGGGTCTGGGGCCAACGGCCTGACTTTC.

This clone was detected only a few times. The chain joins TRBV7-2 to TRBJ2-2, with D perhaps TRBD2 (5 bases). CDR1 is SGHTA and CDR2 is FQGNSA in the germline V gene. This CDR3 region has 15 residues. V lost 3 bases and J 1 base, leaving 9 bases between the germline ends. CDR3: CASSFGSENTGELFF. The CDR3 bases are TGTGCCAGCAGCTTCGGTAGCGAGAACACCGGGGAGCTGTTTTTT.

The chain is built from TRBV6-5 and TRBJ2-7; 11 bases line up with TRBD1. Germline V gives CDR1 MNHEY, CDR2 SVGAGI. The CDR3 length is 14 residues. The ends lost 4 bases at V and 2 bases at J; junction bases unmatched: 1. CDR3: CASSLGQGAYEQYF. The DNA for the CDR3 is TGTGCCAGCAGTTTGGGACAGGGGGCCTACGAGCAGTACTTC.

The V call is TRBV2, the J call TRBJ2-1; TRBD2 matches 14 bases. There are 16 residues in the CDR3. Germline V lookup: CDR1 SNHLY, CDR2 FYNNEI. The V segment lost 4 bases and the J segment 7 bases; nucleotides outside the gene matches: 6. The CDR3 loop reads CASSGGLAGAENEQFF. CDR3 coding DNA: TGTGCCAGCAGTGGGGGACTAGCGGGAGCCGAGAATGAGCAGTTCTTC. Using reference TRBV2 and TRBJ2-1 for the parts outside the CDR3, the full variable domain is EPEVTQTPSHQVTQMGQEVILRCVPISNHLYFYWYRQILGQKVEFLVSFYNNEISEKSEIFDDQFSVERPDGSNFTLKIRSTKLEDSAMYFCASSGGLAGAENEQFFGPGTRLTVL.

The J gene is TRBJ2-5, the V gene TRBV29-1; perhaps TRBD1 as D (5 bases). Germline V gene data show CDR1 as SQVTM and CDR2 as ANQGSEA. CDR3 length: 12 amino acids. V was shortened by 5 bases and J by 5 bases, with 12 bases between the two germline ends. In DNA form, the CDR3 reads TGCAGCGTTCTAGGGGATGAGGAGACCCAGTACTTC. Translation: CSVLGDEETQYF.

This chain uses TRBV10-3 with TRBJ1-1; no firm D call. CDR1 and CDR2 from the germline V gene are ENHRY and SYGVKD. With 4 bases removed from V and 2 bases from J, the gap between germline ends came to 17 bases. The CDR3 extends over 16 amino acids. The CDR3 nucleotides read TGTGCCATCAGTGTAAGTAGAGGCAGAGAAAACACTGAAGCTTTCTTT. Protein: CAISVSRGRENTEAFF.

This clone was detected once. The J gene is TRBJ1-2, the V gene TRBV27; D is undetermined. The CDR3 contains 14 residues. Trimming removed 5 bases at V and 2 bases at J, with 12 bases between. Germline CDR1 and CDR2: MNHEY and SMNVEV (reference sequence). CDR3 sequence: CASSPSAGNYGYTF. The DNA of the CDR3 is TGTGCCAGCAGTCCCTCCGCAGGAAACTATGGCTACACCTTC.

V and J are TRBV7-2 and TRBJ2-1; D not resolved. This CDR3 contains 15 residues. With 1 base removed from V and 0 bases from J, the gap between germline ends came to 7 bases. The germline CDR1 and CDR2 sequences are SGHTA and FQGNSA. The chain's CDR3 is CASSLVYSSYNEQFF. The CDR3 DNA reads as TGTGCCAGCAGCTTAGTTTATTCCTCCTACAATGAGCAGTTCTTC.

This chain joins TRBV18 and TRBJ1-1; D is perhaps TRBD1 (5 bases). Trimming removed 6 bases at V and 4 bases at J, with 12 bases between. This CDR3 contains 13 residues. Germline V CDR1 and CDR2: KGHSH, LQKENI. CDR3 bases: TGTGCCAGCTCCCCGGGGGGGACCACTGAAGCTTTCTTT. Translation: CASSPGGTTEAFF. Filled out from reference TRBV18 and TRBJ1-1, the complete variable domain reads NAGVMQNPRHLVRRRGQEARLRCSPMKGHSHVYWYRQLPEEGLKFMVYLQKENIIDESGMPKERFSAEFPKEGPSILRIQQVVRGDSAAYFCASSPGGTTEAFFGQGTRLTVV.

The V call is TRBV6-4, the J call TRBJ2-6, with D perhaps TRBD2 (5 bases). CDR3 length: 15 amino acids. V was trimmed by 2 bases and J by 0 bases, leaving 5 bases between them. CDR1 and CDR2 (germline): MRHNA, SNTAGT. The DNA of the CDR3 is TGTGCCAGCAGTGACACTAGCTCTGGGGCCAACGTCCTGACTTTC. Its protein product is CASSDTSSGANVLTF.

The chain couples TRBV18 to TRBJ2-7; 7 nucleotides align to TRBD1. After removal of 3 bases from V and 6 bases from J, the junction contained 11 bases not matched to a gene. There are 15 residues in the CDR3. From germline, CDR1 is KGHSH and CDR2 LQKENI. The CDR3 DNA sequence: TGTGCCAGCTCACCGACAGGGAATTATCCCTCCGAGCAGTACTTC. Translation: CASSPTGNYPSEQYF. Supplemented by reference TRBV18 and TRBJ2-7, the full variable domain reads NAGVMQNPRHLVRRRGQEARLRCSPMKGHSHVYWYRQLPEEGLKFMVYLQKENIIDESGMPKERFSAEFPKEGPSILRIQQVVRGDSAAYFCASSPTGNYPSEQYFGPGTRLTVT.

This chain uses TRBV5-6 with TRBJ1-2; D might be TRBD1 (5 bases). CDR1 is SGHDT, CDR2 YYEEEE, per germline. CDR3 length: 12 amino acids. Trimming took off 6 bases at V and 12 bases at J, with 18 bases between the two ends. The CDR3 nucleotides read TGTGCCAGCACGCATTCGGGGGGAGAGGACACCTTC. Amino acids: CASTHSGGEDTF.

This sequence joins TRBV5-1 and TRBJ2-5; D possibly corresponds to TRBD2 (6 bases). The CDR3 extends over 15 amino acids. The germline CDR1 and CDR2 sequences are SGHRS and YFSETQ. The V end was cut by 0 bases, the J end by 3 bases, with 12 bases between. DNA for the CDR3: TGCGCCAGCAGCTTGGAGGAGGGAATGGAAGAGACCCAGTACTTC. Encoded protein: CASSLEEGMEETQYF.

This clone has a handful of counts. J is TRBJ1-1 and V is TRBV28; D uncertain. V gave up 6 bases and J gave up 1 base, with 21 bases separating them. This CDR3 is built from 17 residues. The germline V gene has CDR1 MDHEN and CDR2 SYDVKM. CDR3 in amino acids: CASSSPYISRENTEAFF. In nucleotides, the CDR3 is TGTGCCAGCAGCTCACCCTACATTTCTCGGGAGAACACTGAAGCTTTCTTT.

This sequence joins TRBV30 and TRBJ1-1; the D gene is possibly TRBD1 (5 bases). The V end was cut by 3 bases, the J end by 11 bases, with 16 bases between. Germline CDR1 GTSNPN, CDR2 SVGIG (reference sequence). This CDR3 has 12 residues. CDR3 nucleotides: TGTGCCTGGAGCCCTACAGGTGCCCCGGCTTTCTTT. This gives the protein CAWSPTGAPAFF.

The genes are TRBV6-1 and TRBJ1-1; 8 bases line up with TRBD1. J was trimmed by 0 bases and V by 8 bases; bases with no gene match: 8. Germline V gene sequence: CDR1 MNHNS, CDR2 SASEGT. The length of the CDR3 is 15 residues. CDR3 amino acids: CASGTGGAMNTEAFF. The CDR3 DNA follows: TGTGCCAGCGGAACAGGGGGGGCCATGAACACTGAAGCTTTCTTT.

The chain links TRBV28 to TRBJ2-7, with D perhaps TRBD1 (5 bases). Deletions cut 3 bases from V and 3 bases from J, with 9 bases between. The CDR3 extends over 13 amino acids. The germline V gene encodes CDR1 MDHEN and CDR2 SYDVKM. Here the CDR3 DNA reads TGTGCCAGCAGTTTGGGGCAGATCTACGAGCAGTACTTC. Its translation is CASSLGQIYEQYF.